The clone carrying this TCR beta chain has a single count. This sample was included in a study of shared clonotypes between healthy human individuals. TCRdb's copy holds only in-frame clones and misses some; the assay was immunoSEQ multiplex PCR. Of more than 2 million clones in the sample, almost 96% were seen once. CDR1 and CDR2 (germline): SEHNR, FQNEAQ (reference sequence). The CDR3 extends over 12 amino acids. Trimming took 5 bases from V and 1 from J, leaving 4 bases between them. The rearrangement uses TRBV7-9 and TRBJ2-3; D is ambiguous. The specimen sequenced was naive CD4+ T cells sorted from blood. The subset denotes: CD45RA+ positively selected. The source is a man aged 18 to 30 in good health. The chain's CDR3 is CASSTGTDTQYF. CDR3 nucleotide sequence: TGTGCCAGCAGCACTGGCACAGATACGCAGTATTTT.